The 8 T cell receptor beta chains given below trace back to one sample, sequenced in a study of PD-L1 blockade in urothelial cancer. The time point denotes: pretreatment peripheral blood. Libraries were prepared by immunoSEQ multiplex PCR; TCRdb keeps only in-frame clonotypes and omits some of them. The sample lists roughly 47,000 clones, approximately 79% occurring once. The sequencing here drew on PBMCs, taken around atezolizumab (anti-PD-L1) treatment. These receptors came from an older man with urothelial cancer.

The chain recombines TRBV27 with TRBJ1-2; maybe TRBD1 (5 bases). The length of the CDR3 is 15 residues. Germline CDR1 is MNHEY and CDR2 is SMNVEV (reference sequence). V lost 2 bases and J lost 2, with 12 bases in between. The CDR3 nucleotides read TGTGCCAGCAGTTTAGGGGCGGGGGAGAACTATGGCTACACCTTC. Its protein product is CASSLGAGENYGYTF.

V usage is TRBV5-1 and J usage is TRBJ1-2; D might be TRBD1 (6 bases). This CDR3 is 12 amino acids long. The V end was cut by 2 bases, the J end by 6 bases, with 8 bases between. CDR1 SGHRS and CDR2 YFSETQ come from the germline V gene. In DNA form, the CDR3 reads TGCGCCAGCAGCTTTGAGGGGGATGGCTACACCTTC. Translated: CASSFEGDGYTF.

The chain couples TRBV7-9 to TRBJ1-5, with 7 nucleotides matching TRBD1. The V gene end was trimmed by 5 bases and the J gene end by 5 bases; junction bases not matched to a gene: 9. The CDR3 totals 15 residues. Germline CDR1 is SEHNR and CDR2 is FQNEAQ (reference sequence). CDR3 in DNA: TGTGCCAGCAGCCCTGACCGGGACAGAGATCAGCCCCAGCATTTT. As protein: CASSPDRDRDQPQHF.

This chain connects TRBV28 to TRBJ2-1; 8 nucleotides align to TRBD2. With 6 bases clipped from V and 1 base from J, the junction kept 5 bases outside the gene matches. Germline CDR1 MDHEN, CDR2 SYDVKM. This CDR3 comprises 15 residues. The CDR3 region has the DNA TGTGCCAGCAGCTTGGGCGGGGGGTCCTACAATGAGCAGTTCTTC. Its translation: CASSLGGGSYNEQFF. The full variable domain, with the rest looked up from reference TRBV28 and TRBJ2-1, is DVKVTQSSRYLVKRTGEKVFLECVQDMDHENMFWYRQDPGLGLRLIYFSYDVKMKEKGDIPEGYSVSREKKERFSLILESASTNQTSMYLCASSLGGGSYNEQFFGPGTRLTVL.

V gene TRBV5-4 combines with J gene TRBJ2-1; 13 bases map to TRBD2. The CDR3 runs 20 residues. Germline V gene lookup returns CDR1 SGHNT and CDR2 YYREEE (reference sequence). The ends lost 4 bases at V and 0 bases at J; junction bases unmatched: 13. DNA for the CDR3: TGTGCCAGCAGCCCAGGGGCGGGACTAGCGGGGATTAGCTCCTACAATGAGCAGTTCTTC. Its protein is CASSPGAGLAGISSYNEQFF.

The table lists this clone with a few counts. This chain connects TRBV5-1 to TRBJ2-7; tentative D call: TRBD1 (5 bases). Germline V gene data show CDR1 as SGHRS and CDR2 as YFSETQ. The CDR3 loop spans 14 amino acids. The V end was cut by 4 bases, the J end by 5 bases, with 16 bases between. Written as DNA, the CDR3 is TGCGCCAGCAGCCTACCGGCAGGGTCCCACGAGCAGTACTTC. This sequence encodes CASSLPAGSHEQYF.

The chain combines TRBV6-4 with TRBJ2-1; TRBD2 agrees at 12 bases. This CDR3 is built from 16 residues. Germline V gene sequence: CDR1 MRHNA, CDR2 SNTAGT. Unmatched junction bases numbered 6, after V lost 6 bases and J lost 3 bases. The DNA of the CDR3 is TGTGCCAGCAGCAGGACTAGCGGGGAGGTCTACAATGAGCAGTTCTTC. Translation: CASSRTSGEVYNEQFF.

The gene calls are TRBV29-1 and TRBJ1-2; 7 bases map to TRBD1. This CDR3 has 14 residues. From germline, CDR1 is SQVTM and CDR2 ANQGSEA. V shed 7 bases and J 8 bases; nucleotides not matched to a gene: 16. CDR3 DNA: TGCAGCGCGGAGGGTGGGACAGAGGCTATGGGCTACACCTTC. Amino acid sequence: CSAEGGTEAMGYTF.